This TCR beta chain was captured in a study of T cells after yellow fever vaccination. Study results and limitations: Though weaker, the secondary response peaked faster, on day 5 versus 15.

This CDR3 has 16 amino acids. J lost 4 bases, V lost 5 bases, and 10 bases had no gene match. Germline lookup yields CDR1 MNHEY and CDR2 SVGEGT. This clonotype has a count of ten or more. The antigen is not known. The study made its TCR cDNA through 5'RACE template switching. That step introduced a universal primer site along with UMIs. TCRdb reprocessed the 5' RACE reads with MiXCR, giving one entry per CDR3 protein. The repertoire holds a few hundred thousand distinct CDR3 sequences, about 7.1% seen once, with about 0.9% in the top ten. This chain joins TRBV6-2 or TRBV6-3 and TRBJ2-2; 7 bases are a match to TRBD1. This clonotype was sampled from a man under 40 who received the YFV17D yellow fever vaccine. The sequencing used CD4+ T cells sorted from PBMCs, collected 15 days after the yellow fever booster vaccination. CDR3 DNA sequence: TGTGCCAGCAGTAAGGGACAGAGAAGGGGCACCGGGGAGCTGTTTTTT. Translation: CASSKGQRRGTGELFF.